The source of this T cell receptor (beta chain) is a study of T cells in Graves' hyperthyroidism and ophthalmopathy. Amplified regions were TCR beta CDR3 sequences from RNA transcripts. The TCR CDR3 first-round RT-PCR relied on the HTBI primer set. TCRdb reanalysed the multiplex PCR reads using MiXCR and keeps one entry per CDR3 protein. There are about 420,000 distinct CDR3 sequences in the sample; around a sixth occur only once, and about 14% lies in the top ten. CDR1 and CDR2 (germline): MNHNS, SASEGT. V was pared by 7 bases and J by 1 base, with 17 bases of the junction left unmatched. The CDR3 length is 18 residues. Remarks on this clonotype: Its specificity is not known.

Study-level points and caveats: Most clonotypes expanded in the thyroid (above 0.001) were also present in blood.

Source material: blood. This chain connects TRBV6-1 to TRBJ2-3, with 7 bases matching TRBD1. The sequence came from a woman between 18 and 29 years old with Graves' hyperthyroidism. CDR3 sequence: CASNYRDRAYTRTDTQYF. The CDR3 nucleotides are TGTGCCAGCAACTACCGGGACAGAGCCTATACCCGCACAGATACGCAGTATTTT.